The 4 T cell receptor beta chains below all came from one sample that was sequenced in a study of blood T cell repertoires in COVID-19. TCRdb keeps only in-frame clones here, not all; method: immunoSEQ multiplex PCR. This sample yields approximately 200,000 clones, of which roughly four fifths are seen a single time; approximately 8.7% belongs to the top ten. Sequencing used PBMCs or T cells enriched from blood (not recorded which). The receptors come from a man aged 40-49 years who had recovered from COVID-19.

CDR3 sequence: CASSMAGGAYGYTF. CDR3 bases: TGTGCCAGTAGTATGGCCGGGGGGGCCTATGGCTACACCTTC. The chain has TRBV19 and TRBJ1-2; a possible D gene is TRBD1 (6 bases). Germline V gene data show CDR1 as LNHDA and CDR2 as SQIVND (reference sequence). With 3 bases removed from V and 4 bases from J, the gap between germline ends came to 12 bases. The CDR3 loop spans 14 amino acids.

J is TRBJ2-1 and V is TRBV19; TRBD1 is a possible D gene (5 bases). This CDR3 is built from 12 residues. Trimming shortened V by 7 bases and J by 3 bases, and 7 bases separated the two germline ends. The germline V gene has CDR1 LNHDA and CDR2 SQIVND (reference sequence). The CDR3 sequence: CASTTVYNEQFF. DNA for the CDR3: TGTGCCAGTACGACAGTCTACAATGAGCAGTTCTTC.

The chain couples TRBV7-8 to TRBJ1-5; a weak D match, TRBD1 (6 bases). The germline CDR1 and CDR2 sequences are SGHVS and FQNEAQ. V lost 1 base and J lost 6, with 16 bases in between. CDR3 size: 16 residues. CDR3 sequence: CASSLESGAMGQPQHF. CDR3 nucleotides: TGTGCCAGCAGCTTAGAGTCAGGGGCCATGGGTCAGCCCCAGCATTTT.

The rearrangement uses TRBV6-5 and TRBJ1-1, with TRBD1 matching over 7 bases. This CDR3 has 13 amino acids. The germline gives CDR1 MNHEY, CDR2 SVGAGI. Trimming at V came to 6 bases and at J to 5 bases, leaving 6 bases not matched to a gene. The chain's CDR3 is CASSLTGRTEAFF. The CDR3 DNA reads as TGTGCCAGCAGCTTGACAGGGAGAACTGAAGCTTTCTTT.